This T cell receptor (beta chain) stems from a study of graft-versus-host responses after intestinal transplantation. The overall study: Once they had received anti-thymocyte globulin induction, all recipients took tacrolimus and steroids for 2 to 4 years. General study points: Individuals who had graft-donor T cell macrochimerism had allografts that showed high graft-versus-host to host-versus-graft clonal ratios.

The V end was cut by 7 bases, the J end by 5 bases, with 14 bases between. CDR1 is MNHNY and CDR2 is SVGAGI in the germline V gene (reference sequence). The CDR3 is 13 residues long. Clones were read by immunoSEQ multiplex PCR, and TCRdb kept only the in-frame ones, dropping some. In the table there are 90,000 to 150,000 clones, about 93% of which are singletons. On this clone itself: Its antigen is as yet unknown.

V gene TRBV6-6 combines with J gene TRBJ1-1, with D perhaps TRBD1 (5 bases). This TCR was sampled from a human donor who received an intestinal transplant. The sequenced sample was unstimulated CD4+ T cells sorted from spleen or lymph node cells, obtained before intestinal transplant. CDR3 sequence (DNA): TGTGCCAGCATTATCAGCGGGGGGACTGAAGCTTTCTTT. Its translation: CASIISGGTEAFF.